The clone carrying this T cell receptor beta chain was seen once. As processed by the authors: Reference gene primer amplification yielded estimated nucleated cell counts. Libraries were prepared by immunoSEQ multiplex PCR; TCRdb keeps only in-frame clonotypes and omits some of them. V, J and clone size are taken as reported in that table, and D and trimming were inferred from the DNA itself. Among around 300,000 clones listed, 88% were seen once. These data are taken from a study of blood T cell repertoires in COVID-19. About the research overall: Acute-phase and convalescent COVID-19 samples originated in the United States, Italy and Spain.

Seattle's enrolled individuals joined amid active infection and were then monitored longitudinally. Trimming at V came to 5 bases and at J to 3 bases, leaving 8 bases not matched to a gene. Germline assignment: CDR1 LGHNA and CDR2 YSLEER. This CDR3 has 15 amino acids. The chain carries TRBV4-3 and TRBJ1-2; TRBD1 agrees at 8 bases. The receptor comes from a woman in her twenties or thirties with COVID-19, enrolled during active disease. Sequencing was carried out using peripheral blood. CDR3 in amino acids: CASSSSRTGHYGYTF. The CDR3 DNA reads as TGCGCCAGCAGCTCCTCGCGGACAGGGCACTATGGCTACACCTTC.